This entry lists 13 T cell receptor beta chains sequenced from one sample in a study of cytomegalovirus exposure and HLA in healthy donors (dated 2017 in TCRdb). Receptor amplification or capture employed the immunoSEQ multiplex PCR assay. The table was pulled from immuneACCESS by TCRdb, which kept in-frame rearrangements only. Such tables lose some clones; where checked, under half of the loss comes from unresolved V genes, and the rest has no known cause. Present in this sample are 150,000 to 200,000 clones, about 85% of which were seen just once. Approximately 15% of the sample comes from the top ten. Material: PBMCs. These receptors all come from a man younger than 35 in good health and CMV-seropositive.

The rearrangement uses TRBV7-6 and TRBJ2-7; 13 bases match TRBD2. Germline CDR1 SGHVS, CDR2 FNYEAQ. The CDR3 covers 18 residues. Trimming removed 0 bases from V and 2 bases from J; junction bases left unmatched: 7. The DNA for the CDR3 is TGTGCCAGCAGCTTAGCGGAAGGACTAGCGGGAGCCACCTACGAGCAGTACTTC. It codes for CASSLAEGLAGATYEQYF.

The chain couples TRBV6-5 to TRBJ2-4, with D perhaps TRBD2 (5 bases). V was cut by 0 bases and J by 2 bases, with 11 bases left in between. The CDR3 runs to 16 residues. The germline gives CDR1 MNHEY, CDR2 SVGAGI. Here the CDR3 DNA reads TGTGCCAGCAGTTACTCGAAGAGGGAGACCAAAAACATTCAGTACTTC. Translated, it gives CASSYSKRETKNIQYF.

The chain links TRBV30 to TRBJ2-7; possible D gene TRBD1, 6 bases. The CDR3 spans 12 residues. Trimming removed 5 bases from V and 2 bases from J, with 10 bases in between. CDR1 is GTSNPN, CDR2 SVGIG, per germline (reference sequence). The CDR3 sequence: CAWSTGTYEQYF. CDR3 nucleotides: TGTGCCTGGTCGACAGGAACCTACGAGCAGTACTTC.

This clone has just a few counts. V is TRBV5-1 and J is TRBJ2-7; D remains unclear. Germline CDR1 reads SGHRS; CDR2 reads YFSETQ. This CDR3 spans 15 amino acids. V was trimmed by 4 bases and J by 0 bases, leaving 14 bases between them. CDR3 loop: CASSAYSQFSYEQYF. The CDR3 nucleotides are TGCGCCAGCAGCGCATACAGCCAGTTCTCCTACGAGCAGTACTTC.

This clone showed up just once. The chain uses TRBV7-3 and TRBJ2-3, with 7 bases matching TRBD2. CDR1 SGHTA and CDR2 FQGTGA come from the germline V gene. Trimming took 0 bases from V and 6 from J; bases not matched to a gene: 0. The CDR3 runs 13 residues. The CDR3 region is CASSLTTSDTQYF. CDR3 DNA sequence: TGTGCCAGCAGCTTAACGACTAGCGATACGCAGTATTTT.

This chain uses TRBV28 with TRBJ1-5; 8 nucleotides agree with TRBD1. Trimming cost V 7 bases and J 2 bases; bases outside gene matches: 13. The CDR3 has 17 residues. Germline lookup yields CDR1 MDHEN and CDR2 SYDVKM. Here the CDR3 reads CASTNRRGLRGNQPQHF. The CDR3 nucleotides read TGTGCCAGCACAAATCGCAGGGGGCTTCGGGGCAATCAGCCCCAGCATTTT.

CDR3 sequence: CASSVAGADQETQYF. CDR3 DNA: TGTGCCAGCAGCGTAGCAGGGGCGGACCAAGAGACCCAGTACTTC. V gene TRBV9 combines with J gene TRBJ2-5, with TRBD1 as a possible D gene (6 bases). V lost 0 bases and J lost 0, with 9 bases in between. The CDR3 spans 15 residues. Germline V CDR1 and CDR2: SGDLS, YYNGEE.

The chain has TRBV4-1 and TRBJ2-2; 8 bases match TRBD1. Germline V gene sequence: CDR1 MGHRA, CDR2 YSYEKL. This CDR3 is built from 15 residues. Unmatched junction bases numbered 2, after V lost 4 bases and J lost 1 base. CDR3 sequence: CASSRTGLNTGELFF. In nucleotides, the CDR3 is TGCGCCAGCAGCCGGACAGGGTTGAACACCGGGGAGCTGTTTTTT.

The chain employs TRBV7-2 and TRBJ1-5; 7 bases line up with TRBD1. V shed 5 bases and J 4 bases; nucleotides not matched to a gene: 5. Germline-derived CDR1 and CDR2 are SGHTA and FQGNSA. The CDR3 length is 14 residues. The CDR3 is CASSPGGWNQPQHF. Written as DNA, the CDR3 is TGTGCCAGCAGCCCAGGGGGATGGAATCAGCCCCAGCATTTT.

V is TRBV19 and J is TRBJ1-1, with D uncertain. V lost 1 base and J lost 1, with 10 bases in between. Germline assignment: CDR1 LNHDA and CDR2 SQIVND (reference sequence). CDR3 length equals 15 residues. Here the CDR3 reads CASSIVPHSNTEAFF. The CDR3 nucleotides are TGTGCCAGTAGTATAGTCCCCCACTCGAACACTGAAGCTTTCTTT.

The V and J genes are TRBV5-1 and TRBJ2-3; 10 nucleotides agree with TRBD2. The germline gives CDR1 SGHRS, CDR2 YFSETQ. This CDR3 is 18 amino acids long. Unmatched junction bases numbered 9, after V lost 0 bases and J lost 2 bases. The DNA of the CDR3 is TGCGCCAGCAGCTTGGCGGGAACTAGCGGGGACTTCACAGATACGCAGTATTTT. Translating it yields CASSLAGTSGDFTDTQYF.

The chain joins TRBV7-9 to TRBJ1-2, with D maybe TRBD1 (6 bases). Trimming cost V 6 bases and J 5 bases, with 13 bases left between them. The CDR3 extends over 13 amino acids. Germline V CDR1 and CDR2: SEHNR, FQNEAQ (reference sequence). For the CDR3, the DNA is TGTGCCAGCAGTTGGGGGGGGCCGTATGGCTACACCTTC. It is translated as CASSWGGPYGYTF. Looking up the rest from reference TRBV7-9 and TRBJ1-2 gives the full variable domain: DTGVSQNPRHKITKRGQNVTFRCDPISEHNRLYWYRQTLGQGPEFLTYFQNEAQLEKSRLLSDRFSAERPKGSFSTLEIQRTEQGDSAMYLCASSWGGPYGYTFGSGTRLTVV.

The rearrangement uses TRBV6-5 and TRBJ2-7; the match to TRBD1 covers 8 bases. Germline-derived CDR1 and CDR2 are MNHEY and SVGAGI. J gave up 0 bases and V 9 bases, and 7 bases lay outside the gene matches. The CDR3 totals 14 residues. In DNA form, the CDR3 reads TGTGCCAGGCTATACAGGGGGAGCTCCTACGAGCAGTACTTC. This encodes CARLYRGSSYEQYF.